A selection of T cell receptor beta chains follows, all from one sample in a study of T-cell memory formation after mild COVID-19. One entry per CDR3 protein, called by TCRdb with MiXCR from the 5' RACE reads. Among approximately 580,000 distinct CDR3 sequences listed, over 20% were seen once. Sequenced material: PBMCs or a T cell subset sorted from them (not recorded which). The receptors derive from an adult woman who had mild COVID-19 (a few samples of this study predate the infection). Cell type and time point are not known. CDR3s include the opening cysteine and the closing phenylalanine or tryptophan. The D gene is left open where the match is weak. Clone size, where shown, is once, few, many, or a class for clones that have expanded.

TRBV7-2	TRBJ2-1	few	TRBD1	TGTGCCAGCAAGGACAGGGGACTTACTAATGAGCAGTTCTTC	CASKDRGLTNEQFF
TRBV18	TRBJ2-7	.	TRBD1	TGTGCCAGCTCACCAGGGACAGGGGTCTACTACGAGCAGTACTTC	CASSPGTGVYYEQYF
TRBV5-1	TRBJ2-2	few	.	TGCGCCAGCAGCCACAGAGGGGCGTACACCGGGGAGCTGTTTTTT	CASSHRGAYTGELFF
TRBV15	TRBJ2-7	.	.	TGTGCCACCAGCAGAACTAGTGACGAGCAGTACTTC	CATSRTSDEQYF
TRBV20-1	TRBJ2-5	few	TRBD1	TGCAGTGCCTCCATACCACTAGACAGGGGGCTTCAAGAGACCCAGTACTTC	CSASIPLDRGLQETQYF
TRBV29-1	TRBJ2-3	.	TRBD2	TGCAGTGCCCGAGCTGGGACTAGTTACGATACGCAGTATTTT	CSARAGTSYDTQYF
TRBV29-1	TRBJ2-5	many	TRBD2	TGCAGCGTTGATCAAGTCGGTGCGGGAGCAGAGACCCAGTACTTC	CSVDQVGAGAETQYF
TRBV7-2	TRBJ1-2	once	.	TGTGCCAGCAGACAGAAGATCAGGGGAGACTATGGCTACACCTTC	CASRQKIRGDYGYTF
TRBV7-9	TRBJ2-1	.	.	TGTGCCAGCAGGGGGGGGCTAAACAATGAGCAGTTCTTC	CASRGGLNNEQFF
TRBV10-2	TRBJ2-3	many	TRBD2	TGCGCCAGCAGTGACGGGGGAGGGTCCACAGATACGCAGTATTTT	CASSDGGGSTDTQYF
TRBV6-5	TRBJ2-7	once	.	TGTGCCAGCAGTTACATGGCGACAGTTTCCTTCGGGTTGTACGAGCAGTACTTC	CASSYMATVSFGLYEQYF
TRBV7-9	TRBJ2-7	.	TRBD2	TGTGCCAGCAGCTCTACCGGGACTAGTGCCAACGAGCAGTACTTC	CASSSTGTSANEQYF
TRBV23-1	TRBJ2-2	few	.	TGCGCCAGCAGTCAATCGAGGGGGATGGGGACCGGGGAGCTGTTTTTT	CASSQSRGMGTGELFF
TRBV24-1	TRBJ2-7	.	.	TGTGCCACCAGTGATCTGACGACTGAGCAGTACTTC	CATSDLTTEQYF
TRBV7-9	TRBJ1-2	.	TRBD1	TGTGCCAGCATTGGGGGACAGAAAATCTATGGCTACACCTTC	CASIGGQKIYGYTF
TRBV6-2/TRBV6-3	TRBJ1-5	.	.	TGTGCCAGCAGGAAGGGTGTGGGGCAGCCCCAGCATTTT	CASRKGVGQPQHF
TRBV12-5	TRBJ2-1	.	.	TGTGCTAGTGGTTTGGCCCGCGCAGTGTCGGTCCCTGAGCAGTTCTTC	CASGLARAVSVPEQFF
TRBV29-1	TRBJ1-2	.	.	TGCAGCGTCCCCGGCGGGTATGGCTACACCTTC	CSVPGGYGYTF
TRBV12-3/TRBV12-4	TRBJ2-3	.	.	TGTGCCAGCAGTCCTCGGAATACGCAGTATTTT	CASSPRNTQYF
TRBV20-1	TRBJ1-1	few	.	TGCAGGGTGGAGCAACTCATGAACACTGAAGCTTTCTTT	CRVEQLMNTEAFF
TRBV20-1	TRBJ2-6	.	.	TGCAGTGCTAGAGGGAGGGGACAGCCCCTCCTCAACGTCCTGACTTTC	CSARGRGQPLLNVLTF
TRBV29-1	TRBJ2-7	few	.	TGCAGCGTTGAAGGGTTCCCGGGCCTACAGTACTTC	CSVEGFPGLQYF
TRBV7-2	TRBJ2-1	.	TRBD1	TGTGCCAGCAGCTTAGGGTGGACAGGCCCGAGCTCCTACAATGAGCAGTTCTTC	CASSLGWTGPSSYNEQFF
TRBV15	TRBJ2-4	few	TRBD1	TGTGCCACCAGAGACACCAGGGGGCCGGGAAACATTCAGTACTTC	CATRDTRGPGNIQYF
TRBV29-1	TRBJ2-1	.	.	TGCAGCGTTGAAGAGGGACCGTACAATGAGCAGTTCTTC	CSVEEGPYNEQFF
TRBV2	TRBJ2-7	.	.	TGTGCCAGCAAAGGGGAGGCAGTTGCTGACTACGAGCAGTACTTC	CASKGEAVADYEQYF
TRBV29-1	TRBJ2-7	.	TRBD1	TGCAGCACCCGGACAGGGAACTCCTACGAGCAGTACTTC	CSTRTGNSYEQYF
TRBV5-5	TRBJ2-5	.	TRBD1	TGTGCCAGCAGCCCGCTTGTAGGGACAGGGACGGGTCAAGAGACCCAGTACTTC	CASSPLVGTGTGQETQYF
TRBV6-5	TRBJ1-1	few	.	TGTGCCAGCAGTCTCAAGGGGGTTGAAACTGAAGCTTTCTTT	CASSLKGVETEAFF
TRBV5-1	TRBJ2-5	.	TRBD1	TGCGCCAGCAGCTTTGGGACAGGGGCTGAGGAGACCCAGTACTTC	CASSFGTGAEETQYF
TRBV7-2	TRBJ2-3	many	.	TGTGCCAGCAGCTCAAGGATCGGCACAGATACGCAGTATTTT	CASSSRIGTDTQYF
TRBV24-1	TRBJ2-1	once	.	TGTGCCACCAGTAGCCGGAACAATGAGCAGTTCTTC	CATSSRNNEQFF
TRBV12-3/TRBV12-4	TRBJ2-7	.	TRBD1	TGTGCCAGCAGTCTCCGACAGGGAAATGCCTACGAGCAGTACTTC	CASSLRQGNAYEQYF
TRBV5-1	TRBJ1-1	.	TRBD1	TGCGCCAGCAGTTACCAGGGGGCCGACACTGAAGCTTTCTTT	CASSYQGADTEAFF
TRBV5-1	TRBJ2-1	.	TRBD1	TGCGCCAGCAGCTTGGCAGGACAGGGGCACTACAATGAGCAGTTCTTC	CASSLAGQGHYNEQFF
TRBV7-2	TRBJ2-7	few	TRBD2	TGTGCCAGCAGCTTTGGGGAGGGAGGCTACGAGCAGTACTTC	CASSFGEGGYEQYF
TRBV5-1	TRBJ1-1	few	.	TGCGCCAGCAGCTTGGTCCAGGGAATGAACACTGAAGCTTTCTTT	CASSLVQGMNTEAFF
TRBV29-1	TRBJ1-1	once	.	TGCAGCGTTGAGGCAGGGACTGAAGCTTTCTTT	CSVEAGTEAFF
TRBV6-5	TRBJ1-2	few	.	TGTGCCAGCAGCCCCTCAACGTCAGGGAACTATGGCTACACCTTC	CASSPSTSGNYGYTF
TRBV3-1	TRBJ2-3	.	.	TGTGCCAGCAGCCCTAGCAGCATAACGCAGTATTTT	CASSPSSITQYF
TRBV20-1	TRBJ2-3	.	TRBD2	TGCAGTGCCCGACGGGGGGGAACAGATACGCAGTATTTT	CSARRGGTDTQYF
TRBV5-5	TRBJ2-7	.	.	TGTGCCAGCAGCTACGGGCAAGAGCAGTACTTC	CASSYGQEQYF
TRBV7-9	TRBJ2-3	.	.	TGTGCCAGCAGCTCCCCTCTGGGGCGGGGACGCACAGATACGCAGTATTTT	CASSSPLGRGRTDTQYF
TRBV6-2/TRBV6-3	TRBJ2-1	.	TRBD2	TGTGCCAGCAGTTACCCGACTAGCGGGGACAATGAGCAGTTCTTC	CASSYPTSGDNEQFF
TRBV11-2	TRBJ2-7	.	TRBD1	TGTGCCAGCAGTCGGGACAGGGTGATACCCTATAGGTACGAGCAGTACTTC	CASSRDRVIPYRYEQYF
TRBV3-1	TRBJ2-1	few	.	TGTGCCAGTGGGGTAGGGAGCTGGAACAATGAGCAGTTCTTC	CASGVGSWNNEQFF
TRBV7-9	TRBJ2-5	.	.	TGTGCCAGCAGCTTAGTTCCCGCGGGGGCCCAAGAGACCCAGTACTTC	CASSLVPAGAQETQYF
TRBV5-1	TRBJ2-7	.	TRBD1	TGCGCCAGCAGCTCGTACCGGGACAGGAGTTCCTACGAGCAGTACTTC	CASSSYRDRSSYEQYF
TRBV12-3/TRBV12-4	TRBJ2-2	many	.	TGTGCCCTTAAGGGGGGGGTAAACACCGGGGAGCTGTTTTTT	CALKGGVNTGELFF
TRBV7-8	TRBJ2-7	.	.	TGTGCCAGCAGCTTAGAAGCTTTCGGGGAGCAGTACTTC	CASSLEAFGEQYF
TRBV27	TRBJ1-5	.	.	TGTGCCAGCAGTTGGACTTACAATCAGCCCCAGCATTTT	CASSWTYNQPQHF
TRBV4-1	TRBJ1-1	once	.	TGCGCCAGCAGCCAAGTAGGGGCCGTTCAGTCGTCCACTGAAGCTTTCTTT	CASSQVGAVQSSTEAFF
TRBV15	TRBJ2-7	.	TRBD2	TGTGCCACCAGCATCCTAGCGGGAGGAGGGTACGAGCAGTACTTC	CATSILAGGGYEQYF
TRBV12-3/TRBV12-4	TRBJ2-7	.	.	TGTGCCAGCAGCCTCGGACCTAACAGGAGGGACGAGCAGTACTTC	CASSLGPNRRDEQYF
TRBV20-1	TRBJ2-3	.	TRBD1	TGCAGTGCTAGGGGGCACAGGGGGCCGTCAGATACGCAGTATTTT	CSARGHRGPSDTQYF
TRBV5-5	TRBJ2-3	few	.	TGTGCCAGCAGCTGGGCTAGCACAGATACGCAGTATTTT	CASSWASTDTQYF
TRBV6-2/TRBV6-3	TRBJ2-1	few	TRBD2	TGTGCCAGCAGTTACGTTAGGACTAGCGGGTTCTACAATGAGCAGTTCTTC	CASSYVRTSGFYNEQFF
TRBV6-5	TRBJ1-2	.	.	TGTGCCAGCATTAATGGGGGGTTTAGTGGCTACACCTTC	CASINGGFSGYTF
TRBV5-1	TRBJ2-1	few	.	TGCGCCAGCAGCTTGGACCTGGGTTGGGGCAATGAGCAGTTCTTC	CASSLDLGWGNEQFF